The clone carrying this T cell receptor (beta chain) showed up just a few times. Its cognate antigen is unknown. Quantitative barcoded 5'-RACE was used to prepare TCR beta libraries. TCRdb processed the 5' RACE reads anew with MiXCR; each CDR3 protein has one entry. The data contain a few hundred thousand distinct CDR3 sequences, about 12% of them singletons. These data come from a study of CD8 T cells in ankylosing spondylitis. Study-wide results and limits: Made up of fewer than ten highly homologous variants, a TCR beta motif appeared characteristic of ankylosing spondylitis blood.

The CDR3 is 18 amino acids. Germline V gene data show CDR1 as SGHRS and CDR2 as YFSETQ. With V trimmed by 0 bases and J by 0 bases, 12 bases remained unmatched. V gene TRBV5-1 combines with J gene TRBJ2-7, with TRBD1 identical over 7 bases. The sequence was obtained from a male donor with ankylosing spondylitis. Sequencing was carried out using blood, either unsorted or a sorted T cell fraction (not recorded which). For the CDR3, the DNA is TGCGCCAGCAGCTTGGGGCGGCCCCGACAGGGCGACTCCTACGAGCAGTACTTC. It encodes CASSLGRPRQGDSYEQYF.